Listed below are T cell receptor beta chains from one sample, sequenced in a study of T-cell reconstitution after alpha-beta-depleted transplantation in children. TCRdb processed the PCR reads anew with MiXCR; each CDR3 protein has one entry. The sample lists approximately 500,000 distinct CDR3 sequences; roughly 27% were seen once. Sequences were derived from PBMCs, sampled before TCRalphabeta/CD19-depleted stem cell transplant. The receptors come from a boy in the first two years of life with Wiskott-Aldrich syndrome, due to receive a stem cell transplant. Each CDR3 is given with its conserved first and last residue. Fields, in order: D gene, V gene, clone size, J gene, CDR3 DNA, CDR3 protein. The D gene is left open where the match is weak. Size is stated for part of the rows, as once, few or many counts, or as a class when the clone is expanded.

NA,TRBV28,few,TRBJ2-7,TGTGCCAGCAGTTTTTATCGACAGGGCGGGGATATCGAGCAGTACTTC,CASSFYRQGGDIEQYF
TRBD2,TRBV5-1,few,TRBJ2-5,TGTGCCAGCAGTTCGGCGGGAGAAGAGACCCAGTACTTC,CASSSAGEETQYF
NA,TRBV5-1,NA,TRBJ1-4,TGCGCCAGCAGCTGGACGCCAGTTGCAACTAATGAAAAACTGTTTTTT,CASSWTPVATNEKLFF
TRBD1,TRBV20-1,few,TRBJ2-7,TGCAGTGGAGACAGGGGTTCCTACGAGCAGTACTTC,CSGDRGSYEQYF
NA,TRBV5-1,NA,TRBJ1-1,TGCGCCAGCAGCTTGGAGTCGGGGCGTAGCACTGAAGCTTTCTTT,CASSLESGRSTEAFF
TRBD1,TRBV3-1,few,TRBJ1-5,TGTGCCAGCAGCCCGACAGGGGGGGATCAGCCCCAGCATTTT,CASSPTGGDQPQHF
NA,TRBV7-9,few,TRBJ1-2,TGTGCCAGCATCGGGCAGGACAACTATGGCTACACCTTC,CASIGQDNYGYTF
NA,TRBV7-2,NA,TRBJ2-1,TGTGCCAGCAGCTTAGGTATTACGGTGGGTGAGCAGTTCTTC,CASSLGITVGEQFF
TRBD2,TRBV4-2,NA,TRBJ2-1,TGTGCCAGCAGCCAGGGACTAGCTATCGGTCATGAGCAGTTCTTC,CASSQGLAIGHEQFF
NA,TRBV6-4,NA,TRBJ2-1,TGTGCCAGCAGTGACAAGACTGCTAATGAGCAGTTCTTC,CASSDKTANEQFF
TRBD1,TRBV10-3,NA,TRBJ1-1,TGTGCCATCAGGACAGGGGCCACTGAAGCTTTCTTT,CAIRTGATEAFF
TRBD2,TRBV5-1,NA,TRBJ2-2,TGCGCCAGCAGCGAGGGACTAGCGGGAGGCTTAACCGGGGAGCTGTTTTTT,CASSEGLAGGLTGELFF
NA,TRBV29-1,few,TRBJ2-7,TGCAGCGTTGGGTGGGTCCACGAGCAGTACTTC,CSVGWVHEQYF